Listed here is a single T cell receptor (beta chain). Its antigen is still unknown. Caucasian individuals from Russia who were healthy and aged roughly 6 to 90 acted as donors. Germline V CDR1 and CDR2: SGHDN, FVKESK. The CDR3 length is 15 residues. V lost 3 bases to trimming and J lost 4 bases, with 14 bases between them. This sample was taken from a study of blood T cells in healthy people across ages. Then a second PCR, running about 7 to 11 cycles, was carried out with a sample-barcoded 5' primer and a J-beta primer mix. With 12 random nucleotides, a template-switch adaptor tagged each individual cDNA molecule. TCRdb independently ran MiXCR on the 5' RACE reads; one entry per CDR3 protein. The repertoire holds roughly 1,300,000 distinct CDR3 sequences, with approximately 59% as singletons. Study findings and constraints: Estimated diversity, derived from one million T cells, was regarded as an underestimate.

The sequencing sample was made of blood. The sequence derives from a man aged 18 to 35 in good health. The V and J genes are TRBV14 and TRBJ2-3; D call uncertain. The CDR3 is CASSHPPGWPDTQYF. CDR3 nucleotide sequence: TGTGCCAGCAGCCATCCACCGGGTTGGCCAGATACGCAGTATTTT.